This T cell receptor (beta chain) is drawn from a study of T-cell memory formation after mild COVID-19. Regarding the study as a whole: Some clones that responded were present in memory (sampled pre-infection), which suggests cross-reactive memory joined. Clones that contracted from day 15 to 85 were balanced CD4/CD8, while later expanders leaned CD4+. Largely, contracting CD4+ clones fell within CM and EM, and contracting CD8+ clones within EMRA.

This clonotype occurred a few times. Antigen unknown. 5'RACE, which relied on constant-segment primers, yielded TCR alpha and TCR beta cDNA libraries carrying sample barcodes and UMIs. MiXCR, run by TCRdb on the 5' RACE reads, gives a single entry per CDR3 protein. The sample consists of 100,000 to 120,000 distinct CDR3 sequences, 22% of them appearing once. The receptor's source is a man in his late teens or twenties who had mild COVID-19 (a few samples of this study predate the infection). Cell type and time point are not known. The sample consisted of PBMCs or a T cell subset sorted from them (not recorded which).

CDR3 bases: TGTGCCAGCAGCCAAGACCTGACAGTGCCGCACTACGAGCAGTACTTC. This sequence encodes CASSQDLTVPHYEQYF. The V gene is TRBV3-1, the J gene TRBJ2-7; D perhaps matches TRBD1 (5 bases). Germline loops: CDR1 LGHDT, CDR2 YNNKEL (reference sequence). Deletions cut 0 bases from V and 3 bases from J, with 15 bases between. The CDR3 runs to 16 residues.